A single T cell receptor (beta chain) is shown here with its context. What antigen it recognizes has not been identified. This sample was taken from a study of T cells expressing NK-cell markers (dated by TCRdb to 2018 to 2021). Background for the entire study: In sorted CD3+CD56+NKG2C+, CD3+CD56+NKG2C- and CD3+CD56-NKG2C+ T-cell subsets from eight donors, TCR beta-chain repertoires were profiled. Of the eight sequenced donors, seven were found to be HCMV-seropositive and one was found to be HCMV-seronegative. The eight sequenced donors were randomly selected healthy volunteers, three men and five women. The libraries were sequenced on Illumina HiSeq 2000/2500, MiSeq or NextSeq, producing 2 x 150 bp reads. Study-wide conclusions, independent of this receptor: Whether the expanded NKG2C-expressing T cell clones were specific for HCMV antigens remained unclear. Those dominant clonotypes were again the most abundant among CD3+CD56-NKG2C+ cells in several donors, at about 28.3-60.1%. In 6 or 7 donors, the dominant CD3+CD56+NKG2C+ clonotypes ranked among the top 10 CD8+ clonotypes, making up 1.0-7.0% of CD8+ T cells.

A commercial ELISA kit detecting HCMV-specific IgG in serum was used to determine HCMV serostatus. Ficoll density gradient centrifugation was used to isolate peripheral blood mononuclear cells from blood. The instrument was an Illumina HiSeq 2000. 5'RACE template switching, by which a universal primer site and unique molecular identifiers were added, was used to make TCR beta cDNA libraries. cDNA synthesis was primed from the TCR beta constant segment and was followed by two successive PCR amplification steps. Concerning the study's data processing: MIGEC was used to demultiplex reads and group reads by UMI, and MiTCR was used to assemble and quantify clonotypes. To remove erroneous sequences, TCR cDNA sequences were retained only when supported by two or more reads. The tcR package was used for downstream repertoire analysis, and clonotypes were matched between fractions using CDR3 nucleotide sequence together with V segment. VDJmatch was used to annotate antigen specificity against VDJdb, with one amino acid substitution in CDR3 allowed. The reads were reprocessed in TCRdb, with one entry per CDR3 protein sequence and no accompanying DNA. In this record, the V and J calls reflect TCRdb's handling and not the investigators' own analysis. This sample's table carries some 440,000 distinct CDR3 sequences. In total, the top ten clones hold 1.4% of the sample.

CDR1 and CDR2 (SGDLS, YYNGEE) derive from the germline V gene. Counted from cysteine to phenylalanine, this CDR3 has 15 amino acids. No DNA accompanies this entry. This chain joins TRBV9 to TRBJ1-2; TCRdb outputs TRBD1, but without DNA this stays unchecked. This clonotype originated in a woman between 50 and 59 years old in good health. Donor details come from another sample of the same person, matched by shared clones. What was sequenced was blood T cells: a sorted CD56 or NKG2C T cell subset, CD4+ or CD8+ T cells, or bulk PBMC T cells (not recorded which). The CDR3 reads CASSPTTGAGFGYTF.